The T cell receptor (beta chain) described here comes from a study of cytomegalovirus exposure and HLA in healthy donors. The primer mix had 60 Vbeta and 13 Jbeta primers. Measured with immunoSEQ multiplex PCR; TCRdb has only the in-frame clones, and not every one. The repertoire holds about 120,000 clones, about 70% seen once, with about 2% in the top ten. CDR1 is LGHNA, CDR2 YNFKEQ, per germline. The CDR3 length is 15 residues. V was pared by 0 bases and J by 1 base, with 2 bases of the junction left unmatched. The sequenced sample consisted of PBMCs. The sequence derives from a human donor in good health. The chain couples TRBV4-2 to TRBJ1-1; 7 bases are shared with TRBD1. The CDR3 is CASSQEGQANTEAFF. The CDR3 DNA sequence: TGTGCCAGCAGCCAAGAAGGACAGGCGAACACTGAAGCTTTCTTT.